These 9 T cell receptor beta chains were all obtained from the same sample, sequenced in a study of response to subunit inactivated influenza vaccine. TCRdb reanalysed the RT-PCR reads using MiXCR and keeps one entry per CDR3 protein. The table has 650,000 to 800,000 distinct CDR3 sequences, about 15% seen once; the top ten hold 6.5% to 8.5%. Sequencing was performed on PBMCs from blood, taken around 14 days before vaccination. All receptors derive from a man aged 50-60 years who received an inactivated influenza vaccine.

This clonotype was counted ten times or more. The chain has TRBV12-3 or TRBV12-4 and TRBJ1-1; weak D call: TRBD1 (5 bases). The CDR3 totals 14 residues. The V end lost 4 bases, the J end lost 2 bases, and 11 bases lay between the germline ends. The CDR3: CASSSGHQNTEAFF. The CDR3 DNA is TGTGCCAGCAGTTCCGGACACCAAAACACTGAAGCTTTCTTT.

The chain couples TRBV4-2 to TRBJ2-1, with D possibly TRBD2 on 6 matching bases. The V end lost 2 bases, the J end lost 1 base, and 15 bases lay between the germline ends. Germline CDR1 reads LGHNA; CDR2 reads YNFKEQ. CDR3 size: 17 residues. Here the CDR3 reads CASSQTHLARSYNEQFF. CDR3 DNA sequence: TGTGCCAGCAGCCAAACGCACCTAGCGAGGTCCTACAATGAGCAGTTCTTC.

This chain links TRBV29-1 with TRBJ2-2; 16 bases are shared with TRBD2. The CDR3 extends over 15 amino acids. Looked up from germline, CDR1 is SQVTM and CDR2 is ANQGSEA. After removal of 7 bases from V and 7 bases from J, the junction contained 6 bases not matched to a gene. In DNA form, the CDR3 reads TGCAGCGCGAGGGGACTAGCGGGAGGGGTCGGGGAGCTGTTTTTT. This encodes CSARGLAGGVGELFF.

CDR3 protein: CSARYRGRAGGSHTDTQYF. CDR3 bases: TGCAGTGCTAGATACAGGGGGCGAGCGGGAGGATCCCACACAGATACGCAGTATTTT. The J gene is TRBJ2-3, the V gene TRBV20-1; D possibly matches TRBD1 or TRBD2 (9 bases each). CDR3 length equals 19 residues. CDR1 and CDR2 from the germline V gene are DFQATT and SNEGSKA (reference sequence). The V gene lost 2 bases and the J gene lost 2 bases, with 26 bases spanning the gap.

The chain links TRBV9 to TRBJ2-7; perhaps D is TRBD1 or TRBD2 (6 bases each). V was shortened by 2 bases and J by 6 bases, with 15 bases between the two germline ends. This CDR3 comprises 14 residues. Germline CDR1 SGDLS, CDR2 YYNGEE. The CDR3 reads CASSVEGGNAEQYF. DNA of the CDR3: TGTGCCAGCAGCGTCGAAGGGGGGAATGCCGAGCAGTACTTC.

This clonotype came up a few times. The chain is built from TRBV2 and TRBJ2-7; D might be TRBD2 (5 bases). The V end was cut by 4 bases, the J end by 7 bases, with 20 bases between. CDR1 and CDR2 from the germline V gene are SNHLY and FYNNEI. The CDR3 covers 15 residues. The CDR3 protein is CASSGFLRADVEQYF. Written as DNA, the CDR3 is TGTGCCAGCAGTGGTTTTTTGCGGGCCGATGTAGAGCAGTACTTC.

This clonotype came up a few times. The chain joins TRBV5-6 to TRBJ2-3, with 9 nucleotides matching TRBD2. The CDR3 totals 13 residues. In germline, CDR1 is SGHDT, CDR2 YYEEEE. The trim removed 4 bases at V and 6 bases at J, leaving 3 bases unmatched. The CDR3 nucleotides read TGTGCCAGCAGCGGCGGACTAGCGGATACGCAGTATTTT. It encodes CASSGGLADTQYF.

The gene calls are TRBV10-3 and TRBJ2-7; D possibly corresponds to TRBD1 (6 bases). CDR1 ENHRY and CDR2 SYGVKD come from the germline V gene. The germline V and J ends were trimmed by 4 bases and 6 bases, with 10 bases remaining between them. There are 12 residues in the CDR3. This CDR3 is CAISVTGPEQYF. CDR3 nucleotide sequence: TGTGCCATCAGTGTAACAGGGCCCGAGCAGTACTTC.

The gene calls are TRBV20-1 and TRBJ2-1; TRBD1 matches 7 bases. Germline loops: CDR1 DFQATT, CDR2 SNEGSKA (reference sequence). V gave up 3 bases and J gave up 9 bases; unmatched junction bases: 8. The CDR3 has 13 amino acids. CDR3 sequence (DNA): TGCAGTGCTAGGTCGACAGGGATGGCTGAGCAGTTCTTC. Translating gives CSARSTGMAEQFF.